The rows below give T cell receptor beta chains drawn from one sample of a study of cytomegalovirus exposure and HLA in healthy donors. Data came from immunoSEQ multiplex PCR; TCRdb stores just in-frame clones and leaves some out. The table lists under 150,000 clones, 80% of them singletons. The sample taken for sequencing was PBMCs. The receptors come from a male donor in good health and CMV-seronegative. The CDR3 runs from the conserved cysteine through the conserved F or W. The D gene is left open where the match is weak. Size is omitted from some rows. Given values are once, few, many or a class for expanded clones.

DNA: TGTGCCAGCTCACCCAGAGGAGAAACGGAGGTCCCGCGTGGTGGCTACACCTTC
CDR3: CASSPRGETEVPRGGYTF
V: TRBV18
D: -
J: TRBJ1-2
size: -

DNA: TGTGCCAGCAGTAAATCACTATCCGGGACAGGGGGAACGGGTGGCTACACCTTC
CDR3: CASSKSLSGTGGTGGYTF
V: TRBV27
D: TRBD1
J: TRBJ1-2
size: -

DNA: TGTGCCAGCAGTTATTCTGGCCCTGGGGCCAACGTCCTGACTTTC
CDR3: CASSYSGPGANVLTF
V: TRBV6-5
D: -
J: TRBJ2-6
size: -

DNA: TGTGCCAGCATCAAGAAAGAAACAGTGAACTATGGCTACACCTTC
CDR3: CASIKKETVNYGYTF
V: TRBV7-2
D: -
J: TRBJ1-2
size: -

DNA: TGTGCCAGCAGCTTAGTAACTCTGACAGGCAATCAGCCCCAGCATTTT
CDR3: CASSLVTLTGNQPQHF
V: TRBV7-2
D: -
J: TRBJ1-5
size: once

DNA: TGTGCCAGCAGCTTCGATGAGTCTCAGCCCCAGCATTTT
CDR3: CASSFDESQPQHF
V: TRBV7-9
D: -
J: TRBJ1-5
size: -

DNA: TGCGCCAGCAGCTTGGGGCTCGAGCAGTACTTC
CDR3: CASSLGLEQYF
V: TRBV5-1
D: -
J: TRBJ2-7
size: -

DNA: TGTGCCAGCAGGGGAGTGACGTCCTCGAGCACTGAAGCTTTCTTT
CDR3: CASRGVTSSSTEAFF
V: TRBV6-5
D: -
J: TRBJ1-1
size: -

DNA: TGTGCCAGCAGTGCCCGGCGGGCAGGGGACACAGATACGCAGTATTTT
CDR3: CASSARRAGDTDTQYF
V: TRBV28
D: -
J: TRBJ2-3
size: -

DNA: TGTGCCAGCACAGACCACGACAGGTATCCCGGGGAGCTGTTTTTT
CDR3: CASTDHDRYPGELFF
V: TRBV6-6
D: -
J: TRBJ2-2
size: -

DNA: TGTGCCAGCAGGACAGGCGCCTACAATGAGCAGTTCTTC
CDR3: CASRTGAYNEQFF
V: TRBV28
D: -
J: TRBJ2-1
size: -

DNA: TGCGCCAGCAGCCAACCTAGCGGGGGCCACAATGAGCAGTTCTTC
CDR3: CASSQPSGGHNEQFF
V: TRBV4-3
D: TRBD2
J: TRBJ2-1
size: few

DNA: TGTGCCAGCTCACCGGCTAGCGGGGGGGTTGAGCAGTTCTTC
CDR3: CASSPASGGVEQFF
V: TRBV18
D: TRBD2
J: TRBJ2-1
size: -

DNA: TGTGCCAGTGGGGGGGCAGGGCCCCAGCATTTT
CDR3: CASGGAGPQHF
V: TRBV4-2
D: -
J: TRBJ1-5
size: -

DNA: TGCGCCAGCAGCCGAGGACAAATCAATGAGCAGTTCTTC
CDR3: CASSRGQINEQFF
V: TRBV5-1
D: -
J: TRBJ2-1
size: -

DNA: TGTGCCAGCTCACCGCCGTCCAGGCAGGGGGCCGGGGAGCTGTTTTTT
CDR3: CASSPPSRQGAGELFF
V: TRBV18
D: TRBD1
J: TRBJ2-2
size: -

DNA: TGTGCCAGCAGCTTAGACGGGGGGGCCGGGGTTTCGACCCAGTACTTC
CDR3: CASSLDGGAGVSTQYF
V: TRBV7-2
D: TRBD2
J: TRBJ2-5
size: -

DNA: TGTGCCAGCAGCTTCCCGTATGGGGGACTATACGAGCAGTACTTC
CDR3: CASSFPYGGLYEQYF
V: TRBV11-1
D: TRBD2
J: TRBJ2-7
size: few

DNA: TGTGCCAGCAGCTTCAGCAGCGATGACTATGGCTACACCTTC
CDR3: CASSFSSDDYGYTF
V: TRBV7-2
D: -
J: TRBJ1-2
size: few

DNA: TGTGCCAGCAGCTGGGCGGGTACAGATACGCAGTATTTT
CDR3: CASSWAGTDTQYF
V: TRBV9
D: -
J: TRBJ2-3
size: -

DNA: TGTGCCAGTAGTATAGATCAACAGGGATGGCAGCCCCAGCATTTT
CDR3: CASSIDQQGWQPQHF
V: TRBV19
D: -
J: TRBJ1-5
size: -

DNA: TGCGCCAGCAGCTTCGAGGGGAGGGTGAACACTGAAGCTTTCTTT
CDR3: CASSFEGRVNTEAFF
V: TRBV5-1
D: -
J: TRBJ1-1
size: few

DNA: TGTGCCAGCTCATCACGGACTCAGGATGAGCCCTACGAGCAGTACTTC
CDR3: CASSSRTQDEPYEQYF
V: TRBV18
D: -
J: TRBJ2-7
size: -

DNA: TGTGCCTGGATGGCCGGGGGATCTGACAATCAGCCCCAGCATTTT
CDR3: CAWMAGGSDNQPQHF
V: TRBV30
D: -
J: TRBJ1-5
size: -

DNA: TGTGCCAGCAGCACAGGTTCTGGAAACACCATATATTTT
CDR3: CASSTGSGNTIYF
V: TRBV5-6
D: -
J: TRBJ1-3
size: once

DNA: TGTGCCAGCAGCCAAGATCGGGGGTGGGGGCAGCCCCAGCATTTT
CDR3: CASSQDRGWGQPQHF
V: TRBV4-2
D: -
J: TRBJ1-5
size: -

DNA: TGTGCCACCACCGGGACAGTCTATGGCTACACCTTC
CDR3: CATTGTVYGYTF
V: TRBV28
D: TRBD1
J: TRBJ1-2
size: -

DNA: TGTGCCAGCAGCGTAGAAGGGGCAACTGAAGCTTTCTTT
CDR3: CASSVEGATEAFF
V: TRBV9
D: -
J: TRBJ1-1
size: -

DNA: TGTGCCAGCAGCGGAGTCTTCCGTCGTGGTGACAATGAGCAGTTCTTC
CDR3: CASSGVFRRGDNEQFF
V: TRBV5-6
D: -
J: TRBJ2-1
size: -

DNA: TGTGCCAGCAGCTTTAAGAGGACTAATGAAAAACTGTTTTTT
CDR3: CASSFKRTNEKLFF
V: TRBV7-8
D: -
J: TRBJ1-4
size: -

DNA: TGTGCCAGCAGCCCAGACATCTCTGGGGCCAACGTCCTGACTTTC
CDR3: CASSPDISGANVLTF
V: TRBV7-8
D: -
J: TRBJ2-6
size: -

DNA: TGCGCCAGCAGCCAAGAAGGAGCTAGCGGGGTAGGGGAGCTGTTTTTT
CDR3: CASSQEGASGVGELFF
V: TRBV4-3
D: TRBD2
J: TRBJ2-2
size: few

DNA: TGCAGTCTCAGGGGGTCCTACGAGCAGTACTTC
CDR3: CSLRGSYEQYF
V: TRBV20-1
D: TRBD1
J: TRBJ2-7
size: once

DNA: TGCGCCAGCATGGGACTAGCAGTCTACAATGAGCAGTTCTTC
CDR3: CASMGLAVYNEQFF
V: TRBV10-2
D: TRBD2
J: TRBJ2-1
size: few

DNA: TGTGCCAGCAGCCCACTAGCACTGAACACCGGGGAGCTGTTTTTT
CDR3: CASSPLALNTGELFF
V: TRBV7-6
D: -
J: TRBJ2-2
size: -

DNA: TGTGCCAGCACCGAGACAGACCCGGCCCAGCATTTT
CDR3: CASTETDPAQHF
V: TRBV2
D: -
J: TRBJ1-5
size: once

DNA: TGCGCCAGCAGCCCAGAGGGTTGGGAGGGCACTGAAGCTTTCTTT
CDR3: CASSPEGWEGTEAFF
V: TRBV4-1
D: -
J: TRBJ1-1
size: -

DNA: TGTGCCAGCAGTTATGGGAGGGGTCGGCCCCAGCATTTT
CDR3: CASSYGRGRPQHF
V: TRBV6-5
D: -
J: TRBJ1-5
size: few

DNA: TGTGCCAGTAGTATAGATCTAGCGGGGGGGCTCGGAGCCAAAAACATTCAGTACTTC
CDR3: CASSIDLAGGLGAKNIQYF
V: TRBV19
D: TRBD2
J: TRBJ2-4
size: -

DNA: TGTGCCTGGAGTTGGGGCAGGGAAGGATCCTTT
CDR3: CAWSWGREGSF
V: TRBV30
D: -
J: TRBJ1-1
size: once